Below are 3 T cell receptor beta chains sequenced from a single sample in a study of spatial heterogeneity in lung cancer. TCRdb analysed the 5' RACE reads with MiXCR anew, one entry per CDR3 protein. The table includes approximately 5,000 distinct CDR3 sequences, around 26% detected once. Specified time point: sample taken at primary tumor resection. Unsorted whole RNA from tumor, nontumor lung or frozen PBMC underwent sequencing. This specimen was PBMCs, taken at surgery. All receptors derive from a male donor with early-stage non-small cell lung cancer.

Within the sample, this clonotype is medium-sized. V is TRBV9 and J is TRBJ1-3; no definite D call. Germline-derived CDR1 and CDR2 are SGDLS and YYNGEE. The ends were cut back, 3 bases at V and 9 bases at J, with 16 bases in the middle. This CDR3 is built from 14 residues. This CDR3 reads CASSDGARLRTIYF. CDR3 nucleotides: TGTGCCAGCAGCGACGGTGCCCGACTCCGCACCATATATTTT.

This clonotype has a count of ten or more. This rearrangement joins TRBV4-1 to TRBJ2-5, with D perhaps assigned TRBD1 or TRBD2 (5 bases each). CDR3 size: 16 residues. In germline, CDR1 is MGHRA, CDR2 YSYEKL. Trimming cost V 1 base and J 4 bases, with 16 bases left between them. The CDR3 nucleotides read TGCGCCAGCAGCCAAGGGGGACCGCCCGGGGTAGAGACCCAGTACTTC. Protein: CASSQGGPPGVETQYF.

This clonotype ranks as medium-sized. The chain employs TRBV6-5 and TRBJ2-7, with 7 positions matching TRBD1. The J segment lost 5 bases and the V segment lost 6 bases, leaving 19 bases of the junction unmatched. Germline CDR1 and CDR2: MNHEY and SVGAGI. This CDR3 is 17 amino acids long. The CDR3 spells CASRGPANDRVGHEQYF. The CDR3 coding sequence is TGTGCCAGCAGGGGACCGGCCAATGACAGGGTTGGCCACGAGCAGTACTTC.